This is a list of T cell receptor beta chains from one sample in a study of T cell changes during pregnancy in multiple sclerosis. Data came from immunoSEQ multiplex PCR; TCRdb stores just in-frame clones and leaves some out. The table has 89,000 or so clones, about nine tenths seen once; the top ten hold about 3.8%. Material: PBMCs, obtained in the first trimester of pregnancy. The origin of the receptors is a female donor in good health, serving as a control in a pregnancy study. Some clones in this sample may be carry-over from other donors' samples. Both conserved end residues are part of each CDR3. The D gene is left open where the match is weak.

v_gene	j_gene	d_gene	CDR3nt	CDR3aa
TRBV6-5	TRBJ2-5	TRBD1	TGTGCCAGCAGTTTAAGGACAGGAGAGGAGACCCAGTACTTC	CASSLRTGEETQYF
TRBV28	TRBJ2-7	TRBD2	TGTGCCAGCTGGGTGGTCAGCGGGGGCTACGAGCAGTACTTC	CASWVVSGGYEQYF
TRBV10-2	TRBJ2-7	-	TGCGCCAGCACAGTCCCCGGGTTCTCCTACGAGCAGTACTTC	CASTVPGFSYEQYF
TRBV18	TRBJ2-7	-	TGTGCCAGCTCACCAGAAGGGGATAACTACGAGCAGTACTTC	CASSPEGDNYEQYF
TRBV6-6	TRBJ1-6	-	TGTGCCAGCAGTTCACAGGGTTATGATTCACCCCTCCACTTT	CASSSQGYDSPLHF
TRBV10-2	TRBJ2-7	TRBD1	TGCGCCAGCAGTGAGCCCCGACAGGGGACCTACGAGCAGTACTTC	CASSEPRQGTYEQYF
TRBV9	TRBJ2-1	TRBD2	TGTGCCAGCAGCGTTTTCGGCGGGGGAAGCTCCTACAATGAGCAGTTCTTC	CASSVFGGGSSYNEQFF
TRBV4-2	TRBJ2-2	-	TGTGCCAGCAGCCAAGATAACATTCCGACCGGGGAGCTGTTTTTT	CASSQDNIPTGELFF
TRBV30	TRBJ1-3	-	TGTGCCTGGAGTCCGGGCAGGGCCGCTGGAAACACCATATATTTT	CAWSPGRAAGNTIYF
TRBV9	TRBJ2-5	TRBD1	TGTGCCAGCAGCGCGGGACAGGGCACAGGAGAGACCCAGTACTTC	CASSAGQGTGETQYF
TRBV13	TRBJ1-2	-	TGTGCCAGCAGCTTCAGTCCAGACTATGGCTACACCTTC	CASSFSPDYGYTF
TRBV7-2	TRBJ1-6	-	TGTGCCAGCAGCTTAGGTCGTTCGCATAGTTCACCCCTCCACTTT	CASSLGRSHSSPLHF
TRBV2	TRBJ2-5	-	TGTGCCAGCAGTCAGGGAAAAGAGACCCAGTACTTC	CASSQGKETQYF
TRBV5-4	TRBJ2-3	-	TGTGCCAGCACCTCACAGGGCACAGATACGCAGTATTTT	CASTSQGTDTQYF
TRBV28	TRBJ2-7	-	TGTGCCAGCAGTCCACACGGGAGCCTAACCTACGAGCAGTACTTC	CASSPHGSLTYEQYF
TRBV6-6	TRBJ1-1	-	TGTGCCAGCAGCGGACAGTTTATGAACACTGAAGCTTTCTTT	CASSGQFMNTEAFF
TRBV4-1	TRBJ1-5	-	TGCGCCAGCAGCCGAGGGGGAAATAATCAGCCCCAGCATTTT	CASSRGGNNQPQHF
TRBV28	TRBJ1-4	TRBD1	TGTGCCAGCAGTTTTGTGGACAGGGGCGAGGAACTGTTTTTT	CASSFVDRGEELFF
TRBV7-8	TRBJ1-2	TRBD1	TGTGCCAGCAGCTTAGCGATCCGGGACAGCTATGGCTACACCTTC	CASSLAIRDSYGYTF